This TCR beta chain stems from a study of cytomegalovirus exposure and HLA in healthy donors. As for the study in general: In terms of ancestry, the Caucasian-associated cluster contained around four fifths of the approximately 420 genotyped donors.

Primers included in the PCR were 60 Vbeta and 13 Jbeta primers. Generated by immunoSEQ multiplex PCR, the TCRdb table keeps only in-frame clones and is missing some. Here the sample spans about 140,000 clones, roughly 70% being singletons. Overall study results and limits: Based on reports, TCR beta sequences accurately predicted HLA-A and HLA-B alleles for most subjects.

This clone has only a few counts. Its antigen is still unknown. The V end lost 3 bases, the J end lost 8 bases, and 4 bases lay between the germline ends. CDR1 is MDHEN and CDR2 is SYDVKM in the germline V gene. CDR3 length: 11 residues. Regarding donors, all were healthy bone marrow donors. Material for sequencing was PBMCs. The clonotype comes from a woman aged 60-70 years in good health and CMV-seropositive. The rearrangement uses TRBV28 and TRBJ2-2; D remains ambiguous. The CDR3 bases are TGTGCCAGCAGTTTGCGAGGGGAGCTGTTTTTT. This codes for CASSLRGELFF.